Included here is one TCR beta chain sequence, with context. The CDR3 runs 14 residues. The germline V gene has CDR1 MDHEN and CDR2 SYDVKM. V was clipped by 3 bases and J by 2 bases, with 11 bases between them. Method: immunoSEQ multiplex PCR; TCRdb's copy keeps in-frame clones and lacks some. This table holds about 180,000 clones, roughly four fifths found once. This entry is derived from a study of blood T cell repertoires in COVID-19. Followed longitudinally, the Seattle patients had been enrolled during active infection. This TCR was recovered from a woman in her seventies with COVID-19, enrolled during active disease. V and J are TRBV28 and TRBJ2-7; TRBD2 might be the D (6 bases). Sequencing input: peripheral blood. This chain's CDR3 is CASSFMRGTYEQYF. DNA for the CDR3: TGTGCCAGCAGTTTCATGCGGGGTACCTACGAGCAGTACTTC.